Sequencing of this TCR beta chain was carried out in a study of blood T cell repertoires in COVID-19. About the study: COVID-19 samples collected from the United States, Italy and Spain covered acute and convalescent phases.

Authors' methods: Amplification of reference gene primers was used by the study to estimate nucleated cell counts. TCRdb keeps only in-frame clones here, not all; method: immunoSEQ multiplex PCR. V, J and clone size are taken as reported in that table, and D and trimming were inferred from the DNA itself. This table holds fewer than 200,000 clones, 81% found once. This clone has only one observation. The source of this sequence is a woman of 80 years or more with COVID-19, enrolled during active disease. Sequenced: peripheral blood.

CDR3 protein: CASSSGLVNEQFF. CDR3 coding DNA: TGTGCCAGCAGCTCGGGACTAGTCAATGAGCAGTTCTTC. The rearrangement links TRBV7-9 to TRBJ2-1; 8 bases match TRBD2. The CDR3 is 13 residues long. Trimming removed 4 bases from V and 6 bases from J; junction bases left unmatched: 2. CDR1 is SEHNR and CDR2 is FQNEAQ in the germline V gene (reference sequence).